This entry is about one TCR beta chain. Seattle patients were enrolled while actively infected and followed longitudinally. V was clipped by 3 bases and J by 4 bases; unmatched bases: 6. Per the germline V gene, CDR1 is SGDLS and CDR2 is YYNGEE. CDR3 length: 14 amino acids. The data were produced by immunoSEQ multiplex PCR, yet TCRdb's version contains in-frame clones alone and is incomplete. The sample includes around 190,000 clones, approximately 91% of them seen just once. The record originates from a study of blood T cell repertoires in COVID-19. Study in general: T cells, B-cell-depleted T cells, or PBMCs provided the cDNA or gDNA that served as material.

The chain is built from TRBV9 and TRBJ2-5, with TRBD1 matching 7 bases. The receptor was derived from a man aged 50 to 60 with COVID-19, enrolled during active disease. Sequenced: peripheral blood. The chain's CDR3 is CASSAGQRAETQYF. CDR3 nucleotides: TGTGCCAGCAGCGCGGGACAGCGCGCAGAGACCCAGTACTTC.